The 29 T cell receptor beta chains reported below all come from one sample, sequenced in a study of tumor-infiltrating lymphocytes in localized non-small cell lung cancer. Clones were sequenced by immunoSEQ multiplex PCR, and TCRdb holds only the in-frame ones, with some missing. This sample has some 16,000 clones; 40% to 45% occur once, and the top ten carry roughly a sixth. Sequenced: lung tumor tissue. The receptors come from a human donor with non-small cell lung cancer.

CDR3 region: CASSSRAGGNTIYF. CDR3 in DNA: TGTGCCAGCAGCTCCCGTGCTGGGGGAAACACCATATATTTT. The chain is built from TRBV9 and TRBJ1-3; D is uncertain. Germline V gene lookup returns CDR1 SGDLS and CDR2 YYNGEE. The CDR3 consists of 14 residues. V lost 4 bases and J 4 bases, leaving 12 bases between the germline ends.

The rearrangement links TRBV5-1 to TRBJ2-3; D uncertain. This CDR3 is 12 amino acids long. Trimming removed 4 bases from V and 2 bases from J, with 5 bases in between. From germline, CDR1 is SGHRS and CDR2 YFSETQ. The CDR3 region is CASSPPTDTQYF. DNA for the CDR3: TGCGCCAGCAGCCCCCCCACAGATACGCAGTATTTT.

This chain links TRBV9 with TRBJ2-1; 12 bases agree with TRBD2. V dropped 4 bases and J dropped 7; count of bases not matched to a gene: 12. This CDR3 is built from 17 residues. In germline, CDR1 is SGDLS, CDR2 YYNGEE. The CDR3: CASSSAPLAGGRNEQFF. CDR3 DNA: TGTGCCAGCAGCAGCGCCCCCCTAGCGGGGGGGCGGAATGAGCAGTTCTTC.

The chain has TRBV5-6 and TRBJ1-6; D unclear. There are 17 residues in the CDR3. Per germline, CDR1 SGHDT and CDR2 YYEEEE. Trimming stripped 0 bases from V and 0 bases from J, with 10 bases between. CDR3 amino acids: CASSLAGGSSYNSPLHF. DNA of the CDR3: TGTGCCAGCAGCTTGGCTGGCGGGAGCTCCTATAATTCACCCCTCCACTTT.

For the CDR3, the DNA is TGTGCCAGCAGTTTATTAGGGGTCGGCCAAGACCATGGCTACACCTTC. Its translation: CASSLLGVGQDHGYTF. This chain joins TRBV28 and TRBJ1-2, with D possibly being TRBD1 (5 bases). Germline loops: CDR1 MDHEN, CDR2 SYDVKM. This CDR3 is built from 16 residues. With 1 base removed from V and 6 bases from J, the gap between germline ends came to 18 bases.

Only a few counts were recorded for this clone. At one end the junction does not follow the germline gene, possibly because of a read error. V and J are TRBV28 and TRBJ2-2; D might be TRBD2 (5 bases). Germline V gene sequence: CDR1 MDHEN, CDR2 SYDVKM. The CDR3 is made up of 13 amino acids. The CDR3 DNA follows: TGTGCCAGCCGTTTGGCGGGCCTCGGGGAGCTGTTTTTT. It is translated as CASRLAGLGELFF.

The chain couples TRBV21-1 to TRBJ2-1. TRBV21-1 is labeled a pseudogene. The CDR3 contains 15 residues. The CDR3 region is CASSPREGYDNEQFF. The CDR3 bases are TGTGCCAGCAGCCCCCGAGAAGGGTACGACAATGAGCAGTTCTTC.

This clone was seen a few times. The J gene is TRBJ2-7, the V gene TRBV9; possible D gene TRBD2, 6 bases. CDR1 and CDR2 from the germline V gene are SGDLS and YYNGEE. This CDR3 comprises 11 residues. Trimming left V 7 bases short and J 4 bases short, with 9 bases between. In nucleotides, the CDR3 is TGTGCCAGCGGGGGGAGATACGAGCAGTACTTC. Its protein is CASGGRYEQYF.

The J gene is TRBJ2-2, the V gene TRBV5-1; 7 nucleotides align to TRBD1. Looked up from germline, CDR1 is SGHRS and CDR2 is YFSETQ. The CDR3 runs to 16 residues. The ends lost 0 bases at V and 0 bases at J; junction bases unmatched: 2. This chain's CDR3 is CASSLVGQSNTGELFF. The CDR3 DNA sequence: TGCGCCAGCAGCTTGGTGGGACAGTCGAACACCGGGGAGCTGTTTTTT. Full variable domain (rest looked up from reference TRBV5-1 and TRBJ2-2): KAGVTQTPRYLIKTRGQQVTLSCSPISGHRSVSWYQQTPGQGLQFLFEYFSETQRNKGNFPGRFSGRQFSNSRSEMNVSTLELGDSALYLCASSLVGQSNTGELFFGEGSRLTVL.

As DNA, the CDR3 is TGTGCCAGCAGCCCCGGGGGTCGCACAGATACGCAGTATTTT. This sequence encodes CASSPGGRTDTQYF. The chain couples TRBV7-3 to TRBJ2-3; a possible D gene is TRBD2 (6 bases). Germline CDR1 and CDR2: SGHTA and FQGTGA. This CDR3 spans 14 amino acids. V shed 5 bases and J shed 1 base, with 10 bases lying between them.

This clone was picked up a small number of times. The CDR3 reads CASSEGRYQPQHF. The CDR3 nucleotides are TGTGCCAGCAGCGAAGGTCGGTATCAGCCCCAGCATTTT. The chain has TRBV11-1 and TRBJ1-5; unclear D gene. Germline V CDR1 and CDR2: SGHAT, FQDESV (reference sequence). Trimming took 5 bases from V and 5 from J, leaving 10 bases between them. This CDR3 has 13 residues.

The chain employs TRBV19 and TRBJ2-2, with unresolved D. The length of the CDR3 is 13 residues. Per germline, CDR1 LNHDA and CDR2 SQIVND (reference sequence). Trimming stripped 4 bases from V and 5 bases from J, with 8 bases between. CDR3 DNA: TGTGCCAGTAGTAGAAGGGCGACCGGGGAGCTGTTTTTT. Translated: CASSRRATGELFF.

The rearrangement links TRBV7-3 to TRBJ1-1; no clear D gene. CDR1 and CDR2 from the germline V gene are SGHTA and FQGTGA. CDR3 length: 13 amino acids. V was clipped by 4 bases and J by 2 bases, with 8 bases between them. The CDR3 bases are TGTGCCAGCAGCTCCGGATACAACACTGAAGCTTTCTTT. Protein: CASSSGYNTEAFF.

The DNA for the CDR3 is TGCGCCAGCAGCTTGCGGACTGCAATGATACAGTTCTTC. Residues: CASSLRTAMIQFF. This chain connects TRBV5-1 to TRBJ2-1; D is perhaps TRBD2 (5 bases). The CDR3 is 13 residues long. V was clipped by 1 base and J by 13 bases, with 15 bases between them. From germline, CDR1 is SGHRS and CDR2 YFSETQ.

The V call is TRBV5-1, the J call TRBJ1-2; D is unclear. With 2 bases removed from V and 8 bases from J, the gap between germline ends came to 13 bases. In germline, CDR1 is SGHRS, CDR2 YFSETQ. The CDR3 loop spans 13 amino acids. This CDR3 is CASSFVGEEGYTF. CDR3 bases: TGCGCCAGCAGCTTTGTCGGGGAGGAGGGCTACACCTTC.

This clone was recorded only once. The chain is built from TRBV6-5 and TRBJ2-1; D remains unclear. V lost 6 bases and J lost 7, with 13 bases in between. This CDR3 contains 13 residues. Germline V gene lookup returns CDR1 MNHEY and CDR2 SVGAGI. The CDR3 protein is CASSRGPQNEQFF. DNA for the CDR3: TGTGCCAGCAGCCGTGGGCCCCAGAATGAGCAGTTCTTC.

The chain couples TRBV7-8 to TRBJ2-7; either TRBD1 or TRBD2 may fit D (5 bases each). Deletions cut 5 bases from V and 3 bases from J, with 11 bases between. CDR3 length: 13 amino acids. Germline V lookup: CDR1 SGHVS, CDR2 FQNEAQ. CDR3 protein: CASSQEGNYEQYF. The CDR3, as DNA: TGTGCCAGCAGCCAAGAGGGGAACTACGAGCAGTACTTC.

The CDR3 bases are TGTGCCAGCAGCCACCCTGGGCATGAGCAGTTCTTC. This sequence encodes CASSHPGHEQFF. The V gene is TRBV7-3, the J gene TRBJ2-1; D not resolved. The CDR3 loop spans 12 amino acids. Trimming removed 5 bases from V and 8 bases from J, with 10 bases in between. Per germline, CDR1 SGHTA and CDR2 FQGTGA.

The gene calls are TRBV25-1 and TRBJ2-6; no firm D call. V was pared by 7 bases and J by 3 bases, with 10 bases between. The CDR3 is made up of 14 amino acids. CDR1 and CDR2 from the germline V gene are MGHDK and SYGVNS. This CDR3 is CASKVGDGANVLTF. The CDR3 DNA follows: TGTGCCAGCAAGGTTGGGGATGGGGCCAACGTCCTGACTTTC.

This clone is categorized as medium-sized. This rearrangement joins TRBV4-1 to TRBJ1-4; 7 nucleotides match TRBD1. V lost 4 bases and J lost 8; bases outside the gene matches: 10. CDR1 and CDR2 from the germline V gene are MGHRA and YSYEKL. This CDR3 has 15 amino acids. The CDR3 nucleotides are TGCGCCAGCAGCCGCAGAACAGGGGATGGGGAAAAACTGTTTTTT. The encoded protein is CASSRRTGDGEKLFF.

Only a few counts were recorded for this clone. The rearrangement links TRBV19 to TRBJ1-5; possibly TRBD1 for D (6 bases). V was cut by 5 bases and J by 2 bases, with 13 bases left in between. CDR3 length: 15 amino acids. CDR1 is LNHDA, CDR2 SQIVND, per germline (reference sequence). The CDR3 spells CASSWGALGNQPQHF. The CDR3 DNA sequence: TGTGCCAGTAGTTGGGGGGCCCTAGGCAATCAGCCCCAGCATTTT.

V and J are TRBV6-1 and TRBJ2-6; 11 bases are shared with TRBD1. This CDR3 has 15 amino acids. The ends lost 9 bases at V and 1 base at J; junction bases unmatched: 2. In germline, CDR1 is MNHNS, CDR2 SASEGT. CDR3 nucleotides: TGTGCCAGGGGGACAGGGGGGTCTGGGGCCAACGTCCTGACTTTC. Translation gives CARGTGGSGANVLTF.

This clone has more than one count but fewer than ten. The CDR3: CASRTSGGVYEQFF. CDR3 bases: TGCGCCAGTAGGACTAGCGGGGGGGTCTATGAGCAGTTCTTC. This chain joins TRBV5-1 and TRBJ2-1, with TRBD2 matching over 15 bases. This CDR3 region has 14 residues. V trimming: 8 bases; J trimming: 8 bases; junction bases outside the gene matches: 5. In germline, CDR1 is SGHRS, CDR2 YFSETQ.

The V gene is TRBV7-2, the J gene TRBJ2-7, with D unclear. CDR3 length: 15 residues. CDR1 and CDR2 from the germline V gene are SGHTA and FQGNSA. V lost 5 bases and J 0 bases, leaving 14 bases between the germline ends. The CDR3 loop is CASSASVVASYEQYF. DNA of the CDR3: TGTGCCAGCAGCGCTTCGGTGGTAGCCTCCTACGAGCAGTACTTC.

Only a few counts were recorded for this clone. The chain carries TRBV4-2 and TRBJ1-1; 7 nucleotides align to TRBD1. The CDR3 spans 15 residues. Germline assignment: CDR1 LGHNA and CDR2 YNFKEQ. V was clipped by 4 bases and J by 1 base; unmatched bases: 6. DNA for the CDR3: TGTGCCAGCAGCCGAGGGGGCAGGGGGAACACTGAAGCTTTCTTT. Translation: CASSRGGRGNTEAFF.

This clone was seen a few times. The rearrangement uses TRBV7-9 and TRBJ2-1; D not resolved. This CDR3 contains 13 residues. The germline gives CDR1 SEHNR, CDR2 FQNEAQ (reference sequence). V lost 4 bases and J 8 bases, leaving 12 bases between the germline ends. The CDR3: CASSSYQYDEQFF. The CDR3 DNA is TGTGCCAGCAGCTCTTATCAGTATGATGAGCAGTTCTTC.

This clone appeared a few times. The chain is built from TRBV5-6 and TRBJ1-2; the D is unclear. Deletions cut 0 bases from V and 7 bases from J, with 10 bases between. The germline V gene encodes CDR1 SGHDT and CDR2 YYEEEE. This CDR3 has 13 residues. The CDR3 spells CASSLGAASGYTF. CDR3 in DNA: TGTGCCAGCAGCTTGGGAGCAGCGAGTGGCTACACCTTC.

This clone was observed at least ten times. The CDR3 DNA reads TGTGCCAGCAGTAGAGGGGTTCCCAATCAGCCCCAGCATTTT. This translates into CASSRGVPNQPQHF. V and J are TRBV6-6 and TRBJ1-5, with a tentative D call TRBD1 (5 bases). Trimming removed 5 bases at V and 3 bases at J, with 11 bases between. CDR1 MNHNY and CDR2 SVGAGI come from the germline V gene (reference sequence). The CDR3 covers 14 residues.

The chain uses TRBV19 and TRBJ2-7; D possibly matches TRBD1 or TRBD2 (6 bases each). The V end lost 1 base, the J end lost 4 bases, and 14 bases lay between the germline ends. Germline CDR1 and CDR2: LNHDA and SQIVND (reference sequence). The CDR3 runs 15 residues. The CDR3 nucleotides read TGTGCCAGTAGTATAGGAAAGGGGGGCGCGTACGAGCAGTACTTC. Translation gives CASSIGKGGAYEQYF.